This TCR beta chain came from a study of monozygotic twins with inflammatory bowel disease. The CDR3 is made up of 14 amino acids. Per germline, CDR1 SGDLS and CDR2 YYNGEE. Researchers used template switching to add UMIs featuring a 6-nucleotide sample barcode. Each of TCRalpha and TCRbeta cDNA went through two nested PCRs, lasting approximately 16 and 10 cycles. TCRdb reanalyzed the 5' RACE reads and collapses them to one entry per CDR3 protein, without DNA. The sample table sets out over 100,000 distinct CDR3 sequences. In the case of this clonotype: No antigen is known for it.

Study conclusions and caveats: Fewer clonotypes were shared with others by IBD patients than by healthy twins, especially with disease activity.

The V and J genes are TRBV9 and TRBJ2-5; TCRdb calls TRBD2, which cannot be checked without DNA. Sequencing input: blood. The source is a human donor with ulcerative colitis or Crohn's disease, or a healthy co-twin of an affected twin (not recorded which). This chain's CDR3 is CASSLPDRQETQYF.